This T cell receptor beta chain derives from a study of blood T cell repertoires in COVID-19 (dated by TCRdb to 2020 to 2022). Background for the entire study: Samples covering the acute and convalescent phases of COVID-19 were provided by collaborators in the United States, Italy and Spain. The prospective study material was composed of cDNA or gDNA derived from T cells, B-cell-depleted T cells, or PBMCs. The dataset comprised deeply sampled blood TCRbeta repertoires from subjects exposed to, actively infected with, or recovered from COVID-19. A freely available public database, intended as a resource for researchers studying the immune response to SARS-CoV-2, is where the repertoires were released. Samples were obtained from the ongoing ImmuneRACE study (first 160 participants) and from about 1,300 subjects provided by 6 global collaborators. Nearly every sample came with metadata listing a de-identified subject ID, COVID-19 status, age in years and sex. Where available, HLA class I and class II types were taken from metadata supplied by the sample provider and were not determined by assay-based typing.

As concerns this clone: Its recognized antigen is unknown. Base-call qualities are not available, and no considerably larger clone is one nucleotide away.

Taken from cysteine to phenylalanine, the CDR3 has 17 residues. Just the 51-base CDR3 DNA is kept, in frame starting at base 1. V is pruned by 5 bases and J by 2 bases, leaving 11 bases of the junction without a gene match. Findings and caveats that apply to the study as a whole: The amount of clinical and demographic metadata varied by source and participant and was provided uncurated.

Collaborating institutions collected whole blood in K2EDTA tubes following their own protocols. For TCRbeta analysis, collaborator samples were shipped as frozen whole blood, as isolated PBMCs, or as DNA extracted from either sample type. TCRbeta CDR3 regions were amplified from genomic DNA by means of the immunoSEQ Assay, a bias-controlled multiplex PCR. In the source study's methods: The number of nucleated cells in each sample was estimated by amplification of reference gene primers within the assay. To quantify the absolute abundance of each unique TCRbeta CDR3 rearrangement, sequence reads were collapsed and filtered. For each sample, productive Simpson clonality was calculated by taking the square root of Simpson's diversity index across productive rearrangements. Here the immuneACCESS table is served through TCRdb, limited to in-frame sequences with V and J called. Missing clones are a known gap in these copies; in checked studies unresolved V genes cover under half, and the rest lacks a known reason. V, J and clone size are taken as reported in that table, and D and trimming were inferred from the DNA itself. This sample lists some 67,000 clones; 60% to 80% were detected once. The biggest ten clones account for 6.3% of the sample.

The sequenced material came from peripheral blood. The chain is made from TRBV5-7 and TRBJ2-1; the central 9 bases match TRBD1. TRBV5-7 is reported as an ORF; its role is uncertain. The origin of this receptor is a woman aged 60-75 years with acute or convalescent COVID-19. The nucleotide sequence is TGTGCCAGCAGGCCATTCCGGGACAGGGTAGCCTACAATGAGCAGTTCTTC. It translates as CASRPFRDRVAYNEQFF.